Following are 32 T cell receptor beta chains from one sample sequenced in a study of cytomegalovirus exposure and HLA in healthy donors. Use of 60 Vbeta and 13 Jbeta primers characterized the PCR. Generated by immunoSEQ multiplex PCR, the TCRdb table keeps only in-frame clones and is missing some. The sample data list some 28,000 clones. The sequencing input was PBMCs. These receptors all stem from a man aged 25 to 40 in good health and CMV-seronegative.

This chain uses TRBV7-9 with TRBJ1-2; D possibly corresponds to TRBD1 (5 bases). V was cut by 5 bases and J by 12 bases, with 16 bases left in between. This CDR3 is built from 12 residues. Per the germline V gene, CDR1 is SEHNR and CDR2 is FQNEAQ (reference sequence). CDR3 coding DNA: TGTGCCAGCAGCACAAATCAGGGTTTGGACACCTTC. As protein: CASSTNQGLDTF.

This sequence joins TRBV6-5 and TRBJ2-5; TRBD1 might be the D (5 bases). The V end lost 2 bases, the J end lost 5 bases, and 12 bases lay between the germline ends. Germline V gives CDR1 MNHEY, CDR2 SVGAGI. There are 14 residues in the CDR3. CDR3 in amino acids: CASSYQGLGETQYF. Written as DNA, the CDR3 is TGTGCCAGCAGTTACCAGGGCCTGGGGGAGACCCAGTACTTC.

The rearrangement joins TRBV28 to TRBJ1-1; no clear D gene. The V and J ends lost 6 bases and 7 bases respectively, with 18 bases between them. Germline CDR1 is MDHEN and CDR2 is SYDVKM. The CDR3 is made up of 14 amino acids. The DNA of the CDR3 is TGTGCCAGCAGGCCCGGTAATTGGGCTTATGAAGCTTTCTTT. Translated: CASRPGNWAYEAFF.

The rearrangement uses TRBV5-8 and TRBJ1-4, with D uncertain. CDR3 length: 15 residues. Germline CDR1 is SGHTS and CDR2 is YDEGEE. The V and J ends lost 4 bases and 5 bases respectively, with 15 bases between them. The CDR3 DNA sequence: TGTGCCAGCAGCCATGACTCCGGCGCGAATGAAAAACTGTTTTTT. It translates to CASSHDSGANEKLFF.

The chain has TRBV2 and TRBJ2-2; D perhaps matches TRBD1 (6 bases). V was shortened by 6 bases and J by 11 bases, with 13 bases between the two germline ends. The length of the CDR3 is 12 residues. From germline, CDR1 is SNHLY and CDR2 FYNNEI. DNA of the CDR3: TGTGCCAGCAGATACACCGGGACAGAGCTGTTTTTT. Translating it yields CASRYTGTELFF.

V usage is TRBV9 and J usage is TRBJ1-4; TRBD1 might be the D (6 bases). V lost 2 bases, J lost 10 bases, and 12 bases lay in between. Per the germline V gene, CDR1 is SGDLS and CDR2 is YYNGEE. CDR3 length equals 13 residues. The CDR3 is CASSVQKQGKLFF. CDR3 coding DNA: TGTGCCAGCAGCGTCCAGAAACAGGGAAAACTGTTTTTT.

The chain couples TRBV5-6 to TRBJ1-2; the match to TRBD1 covers 10 bases. The CDR3 is made up of 16 amino acids. V lost 4 bases to trimming and J lost 0 bases; unmatched junction nucleotides: 6. The germline gives CDR1 SGHDT, CDR2 YYEEEE. In DNA form, the CDR3 reads TGTGCCAGCAGCCCCGAGACAGGGGGCCCTAACTATGGCTACACCTTC. It yields the protein CASSPETGGPNYGYTF.

The chain is built from TRBV30 and TRBJ2-7; D is unresolved. Trimming took 3 bases from V and 2 from J, leaving 8 bases between them. The CDR3 sequence is 12 residues long. Germline CDR1 reads GTSNPN; CDR2 reads SVGIG (reference sequence). The CDR3 loop is CAWSTNAYEQYF. CDR3 DNA sequence: TGTGCCTGGAGCACAAACGCCTACGAGCAGTACTTC.

V usage is TRBV18 and J usage is TRBJ1-2; 10 bases agree with TRBD1. V shed 4 bases, J shed 7 bases, and the junction held 9 bases outside the gene matches. Germline-derived CDR1 and CDR2 are KGHSH and LQKENI. The CDR3 loop spans 15 amino acids. DNA of the CDR3: TGTGCCAGCTCACGGGGGACAGGGGTAAAAAGTGGCTACACCTTC. As protein: CASSRGTGVKSGYTF.

The chain combines TRBV7-6 with TRBJ2-3; 7 positions agree with TRBD2. The junction had 12 bases not matched to a gene; V was cut back by 6 bases and J by 3 bases. Germline assignment: CDR1 SGHVS and CDR2 FNYEAQ. The CDR3 has 16 amino acids. The CDR3, as DNA: TGTGCCAGCAGGTCCTCCCCGGGGGGTAAGACAGATACGCAGTATTTT. Amino acid sequence: CASRSSPGGKTDTQYF.

The rearrangement links TRBV7-2 to TRBJ2-1; TRBD2 aligns across 16 bases. V trimming: 5 bases; J trimming: 9 bases; junction bases outside the gene matches: 4. The CDR3 has 15 residues. The germline V gene encodes CDR1 SGHTA and CDR2 FQGNSA. CDR3 bases: TGTGCCAGCAGCATCGGGACTAGCGGGAGGGGTGAGCAGTTCTTC. Protein product: CASSIGTSGRGEQFF.

V usage is TRBV6-1 and J usage is TRBJ2-1, with TRBD1 matching 8 bases. CDR1 is MNHNS, CDR2 SASEGT, per germline. After removal of 4 bases from V and 8 bases from J, the junction contained 7 bases not matched to a gene. The CDR3 spans 14 residues. CDR3 loop: CASSARTGGDEQFF. For the CDR3, the DNA is TGTGCCAGCAGTGCCCGAACAGGGGGTGATGAGCAGTTCTTC.

This CDR3 is CATSRGNGGRLATGDSYEQYF. CDR3 nucleotide sequence: TGTGCCACCAGCAGAGGGAATGGGGGCCGCTTGGCGACTGGGGACTCCTACGAGCAGTACTTC. The J gene is TRBJ2-7, the V gene TRBV15, with D possibly TRBD1 on 6 matching bases. Germline assignment: CDR1 LNHNV and CDR2 YYDKDF (reference sequence). Trimming left V 1 base short and J 0 bases short, with 28 bases between. The CDR3 loop spans 21 amino acids.

The chain has TRBV10-3 and TRBJ1-2; TRBD1 matches 11 bases. The V gene's germline CDR1 is ENHRY and CDR2 SYGVKD. The CDR3 is made up of 16 amino acids. V was pared by 6 bases and J by 4 bases, with 10 bases of the junction left unmatched. CDR3: CAISGTGGERGYGYTF. The CDR3, as DNA: TGTGCCATCAGCGGGACAGGGGGGGAGCGAGGCTATGGCTACACCTTC.

The chain is built from TRBV2 and TRBJ2-7, with 8 bases fitting TRBD2. With V trimmed by 4 bases and J by 5 bases, 7 bases remained unmatched. CDR3 length equals 14 residues. Germline-derived CDR1 and CDR2 are SNHLY and FYNNEI. The CDR3 reads CASSGLGGGHEQYF. The CDR3 nucleotides read TGTGCCAGCAGTGGCCTCGGGGGGGGCCACGAGCAGTACTTC.

This CDR3 is CASSYSSQGTREQYF. CDR3 DNA sequence: TGTGCCAGCAGTTACTCGTCCCAGGGGACGAGGGAGCAGTACTTC. The chain joins TRBV6-5 to TRBJ2-7, with D perhaps matching TRBD1 (6 bases). Germline V gene lookup returns CDR1 MNHEY and CDR2 SVGAGI. V was trimmed by 0 bases and J by 7 bases, leaving 16 bases between them. The CDR3 runs 15 residues.

V gene TRBV30 combines with J gene TRBJ2-1; 9 bases are shared with TRBD2. The V segment lost 1 base and the J segment 7 bases; nucleotides outside the gene matches: 8. CDR3 length: 15 amino acids. In germline, CDR1 is GTSNPN, CDR2 SVGIG (reference sequence). The CDR3 here is CAWSAPGAGGNEQFF. The CDR3 DNA sequence: TGTGCCTGGAGTGCCCCGGGAGCGGGAGGTAATGAGCAGTTCTTC.

The chain carries TRBV7-9 and TRBJ1-2; no firm D call. CDR3 length equals 15 residues. V was cut by 2 bases and J by 8 bases, with 18 bases left in between. CDR1 is SEHNR, CDR2 FQNEAQ, per germline (reference sequence). The CDR3 coding sequence is TGTGCCAGCAGCTTACTGGCCTTGAAGGGAGCGGGCTACACCTTC. Protein: CASSLLALKGAGYTF.

The chain joins TRBV7-9 to TRBJ2-3, with TRBD2 matching 10 bases. Germline loops: CDR1 SEHNR, CDR2 FQNEAQ (reference sequence). Unmatched junction bases numbered 6, after V lost 5 bases and J lost 1 base. The CDR3 is made up of 16 amino acids. CDR3 sequence (DNA): TGTGCCAGCAGCCCAGGACTAGCGGCCCGCACAGATACGCAGTATTTT. Amino acids: CASSPGLAARTDTQYF.

V is TRBV30 and J is TRBJ1-4; no definite D call. The V end lost 1 base, the J end lost 13 bases, and 13 bases lay between the germline ends. CDR1 and CDR2 from the germline V gene are GTSNPN and SVGIG (reference sequence). This CDR3 spans 12 amino acids. CDR3 protein: CAWSASSGRLFF. The CDR3 region has the DNA TGTGCCTGGAGTGCCTCTAGTGGAAGACTGTTTTTT.

The V gene is TRBV9, the J gene TRBJ2-1; 8 bases are shared with TRBD1. The length of the CDR3 is 15 residues. The V and J ends lost 3 bases and 3 bases, in that order; junction bases with no gene match: 5. The germline V gene encodes CDR1 SGDLS and CDR2 YYNGEE. As DNA, the CDR3 is TGTGCCAGCAGCGCCCGGGACAGGAGCTACAATGAGCAGTTCTTC. It is translated as CASSARDRSYNEQFF.

The V call is TRBV6-4, the J call TRBJ2-3, with 9 bases identical to TRBD2. This CDR3 spans 16 amino acids. Germline V gives CDR1 MRHNA, CDR2 SNTAGT. J gave up 2 bases and V 0 bases, and 3 bases lay outside the gene matches. CDR3 region: CASSDSASGDTDTQYF. CDR3 in DNA: TGTGCCAGCAGTGACTCGGCTAGCGGGGACACAGATACGCAGTATTTT.

The genes are TRBV21-1 and TRBJ2-7; the D segment call TRBD2 is taken from the table without a DNA check. TRBV21-1 is a listed pseudogene. The CDR3 is made up of 13 amino acids. The CDR3 region is CASWTSGISEQYF. CDR3 coding DNA: TGTGCCAGCTGGACTAGCGGGATCTCCGAGCAGTACTTC.

V gene TRBV19 combines with J gene TRBJ2-1; 7 bases align to TRBD1. With V trimmed by 5 bases and J by 0 bases, 4 bases remained unmatched. Germline CDR1 reads LNHDA; CDR2 reads SQIVND (reference sequence). CDR3 length equals 15 residues. The CDR3 region is CASSATGDSYNEQFF. The CDR3 DNA reads TGTGCCAGTAGTGCAACAGGGGACTCCTACAATGAGCAGTTCTTC.

J is TRBJ1-1 and V is TRBV13, with D hard to call. V lost 3 bases and J 0 bases, leaving 11 bases between the germline ends. Germline loops: CDR1 PRHDT, CDR2 FYEKMQ (reference sequence). The CDR3 has 15 residues. The CDR3 is CASSFLVSVNTEAFF. In DNA, the CDR3 is TGTGCCAGCAGCTTTTTGGTCAGCGTGAACACTGAAGCTTTCTTT.

The chain uses TRBV6-5 and TRBJ1-1; perhaps TRBD1 as D (6 bases). Trimming took off 6 bases at V and 0 bases at J, with 8 bases between the two ends. Germline CDR1 and CDR2: MNHEY and SVGAGI. This CDR3 comprises 13 residues. CDR3 sequence (DNA): TGTGCCAGCAGGGGACACTTGAACACTGAAGCTTTCTTT. Translation gives CASRGHLNTEAFF.

This chain's CDR3 is CASSPSGGLVYEQYF. The CDR3 region has the DNA TGTGCCAGTAGCCCGAGCGGGGGGCTTGTCTACGAGCAGTACTTC. The V gene is TRBV19, the J gene TRBJ2-7; 9 bases match TRBD2. Germline CDR1 is LNHDA and CDR2 is SQIVND (reference sequence). This CDR3 region has 15 residues. Trimming cost V 6 bases and J 3 bases; bases outside gene matches: 9.

This chain uses TRBV5-4 with TRBJ2-2, with D possibly TRBD2 on 5 matching bases. Per germline, CDR1 SGHNT and CDR2 YYREEE (reference sequence). The CDR3 totals 14 residues. V was pared by 4 bases and J by 2 bases, with 9 bases between. CDR3 in amino acids: CASSTDSNTGELFF. CDR3 DNA sequence: TGTGCCAGCAGCACGGACTCTAACACCGGGGAGCTGTTTTTT.

CDR3 in amino acids: CATRREGSTDTQYF. The CDR3 DNA follows: TGTGCCACCAGGCGGGAGGGGAGCACAGATACGCAGTATTTT. The rearrangement uses TRBV15 and TRBJ2-3, with TRBD2 matching 9 bases. The V segment lost 6 bases and the J segment 0 bases; nucleotides outside the gene matches: 1. Germline CDR1 is LNHNV and CDR2 is YYDKDF (reference sequence). This CDR3 spans 14 amino acids.

The chain uses TRBV28 and TRBJ2-7; a weak D match, TRBD1 (5 bases). Germline CDR1 reads MDHEN; CDR2 reads SYDVKM. The V end was cut by 6 bases, the J end by 6 bases, with 21 bases between. The CDR3 has 15 amino acids. Written as DNA, the CDR3 is TGTGCCAGCAGCGAAATACAGGTCATGTTTAGCGAGCAGTACTTC. It yields the protein CASSEIQVMFSEQYF.

The chain combines TRBV20-1 with TRBJ1-1, with D hard to call. The V and J ends lost 5 bases and 11 bases respectively, with 15 bases between them. The CDR3 consists of 11 residues. CDR1 is DFQATT and CDR2 is SNEGSKA in the germline V gene (reference sequence). The CDR3 region has the DNA TGCAGTGCTGGTGGGGAGGGAAAGGCTTTCTTT. Protein: CSAGGEGKAFF.

The CDR3 loop is CASSVGQGYEKLFF. Written as DNA, the CDR3 is TGTGCCAGCAGCGTCGGACAGGGCTATGAAAAACTGTTTTTT. This sequence joins TRBV11-2 and TRBJ1-4; 8 nucleotides line up with TRBD1. CDR1 SGHAT and CDR2 FQNNGV come from the germline V gene. The CDR3 covers 14 residues. V lost 5 bases to trimming and J lost 6 bases; unmatched junction nucleotides: 5.